One T cell receptor (beta chain) is described in this entry. The data originate from a study of T cell changes during pregnancy in multiple sclerosis. Profiled with immunoSEQ multiplex PCR; TCRdb holds only in-frame clones, not every one. The top ten clones hold 0.29% of a sample with 65,000 to 90,000 clones, about 93% of them seen once. Trimming shortened V by 5 bases and J by 6 bases, and 9 bases separated the two germline ends. Germline V gene data show CDR1 as SGHRS and CDR2 as YFSETQ. CDR3 length equals 13 residues. This sequence joins TRBV5-1 and TRBJ2-6, with D hard to call. The sequence was collected from a female donor with multiple sclerosis, enrolled in a pregnancy study. Sequencing was performed on CD4+ T cells from peripheral blood mononuclear cells, taken after pregnancy. CDR3 bases: TGCGCCAGCAGGTCCCTAGAGGCCAACGTCCTGACTTTC. Translated: CASRSLEANVLTF.